Shown below are 7 T cell receptor beta chains from a single sample sequenced in a study of regulatory T cells in long-lasting Graves disease. Building of the TCR beta libraries involved iRepertoire HTBI primers and Arm-PCR of CDR3 regions. TCRdb re-called the multiplex PCR reads through MiXCR, storing one row per CDR3 protein. The sample carries over 650,000 distinct CDR3 sequences, around 32% recorded once. Documented time point: persistent/refractory GD, antithyroid drugs over 5 years with positive TRAb. The TCR library used RNA extracted from PBMCs. The source was peripheral blood mononuclear cells (PBMCs), collected when the disease was refractory, from a patient treated with antithyroid drugs. Receptors were obtained from a female donor with Graves disease.

This clonotype was detected only a few times. V usage is TRBV6-1 and J usage is TRBJ2-7; tentative D call: TRBD1 (6 bases). Germline V lookup: CDR1 MNHNS, CDR2 SASEGT. The V end was cut by 7 bases, the J end by 3 bases, with 10 bases between. This CDR3 spans 12 amino acids. The CDR3 protein is CASTYRVYEQYF. CDR3 DNA sequence: TGTGCCAGCACCTACAGGGTCTACGAGCAGTACTTC.

This chain uses TRBV20-1 with TRBJ2-7; 7 positions match TRBD2. CDR1 is DFQATT, CDR2 SNEGSKA, per germline (reference sequence). V lost 6 bases and J lost 0; bases outside the gene matches: 14. The CDR3 loop spans 16 amino acids. The CDR3 DNA follows: TGCAGTGCACAACATGAGGGTCTAGCGGTCTCCTACGAGCAGTACTTC. This translates into CSAQHEGLAVSYEQYF.

CDR3 residues: CASSTDSLKRSGNTIYF. In nucleotides, the CDR3 is TGTGCCAGCAGCACGGACAGCCTTAAACGCTCTGGAAACACCATATATTTT. The genes are TRBV9 and TRBJ1-3, with D possibly matching TRBD1 (6 bases). Germline V gives CDR1 SGDLS, CDR2 YYNGEE. CDR3 size: 17 residues. Trimming stripped 4 bases from V and 0 bases from J, with 17 bases between.

This chain uses TRBV6-2 or TRBV6-3 with TRBJ2-1; 9 nucleotides match TRBD1. This CDR3 has 16 amino acids. Trimming took 6 bases from V and 4 from J; bases not matched to a gene: 10. The germline V gene has CDR1 MNHEY and CDR2 SVGEGT. The CDR3 spells CASRRGGTGKYNEQFF. In nucleotides, the CDR3 is TGTGCCAGCAGGCGCGGCGGGACAGGGAAGTACAATGAGCAGTTCTTC.

The rearrangement links TRBV5-6 to TRBJ2-5; no firm D call. Trimming pared 0 bases from V and 4 bases from J, leaving 16 bases between. Germline CDR1 reads SGHDT; CDR2 reads YYEEEE. The CDR3 runs 16 residues. The CDR3 loop reads CASSLEDLSRRETQYF. CDR3 coding DNA: TGTGCCAGCAGCTTGGAGGATCTTTCCCGGAGAGAGACCCAGTACTTC.

This sequence joins TRBV11-2 and TRBJ2-7; 10 positions match TRBD2. The germline V gene has CDR1 SGHAT and CDR2 FQNNGV. The trim removed 5 bases at V and 7 bases at J, leaving 17 bases unmatched. The CDR3 is made up of 17 amino acids. CDR3 in amino acids: CASSLIAGLAESREQYF. The CDR3 DNA reads TGTGCCAGCAGCCTAATCGCCGGACTAGCGGAGTCTCGGGAGCAGTACTTC.

The chain is built from TRBV19 and TRBJ1-4; TRBD1 matches 9 bases. The CDR3 has 18 amino acids. CDR1 and CDR2 from the germline V gene are LNHDA and SQIVND (reference sequence). V lost 4 bases, J lost 5 bases, and 14 bases stayed unmatched. CDR3 in amino acids: CASSTTDRGLSLNEKLFF. CDR3 sequence (DNA): TGTGCCAGTAGTACCACGGACAGGGGCCTATCCTTGAATGAAAAACTGTTTTTT.